One sample yielded the 24 T cell receptor beta chains listed below, sequenced in a study of STAT3 mutations in large granular lymphocyte leukemia. General study results and limits: Every T-LGLL patient had at least one immunodominant TCRbeta clonotype.

Repertoires were generated with immunoSEQ multiplex PCR, while TCRdb's copy carries only in-frame clones and drops some. The sample holds roughly 35,000 clones; around nine tenths are singletons and the top ten take 0.4% to 0.5%. The antigens for these receptors are not known. Sequencing was carried out using PBMCs. The receptors come from a human donor with T large granular lymphocyte leukemia. Some clones in this sample may be carry-over from other donors' samples.

V usage is TRBV18 and J usage is TRBJ1-2; 7 bases match TRBD1. This CDR3 is 13 amino acids long. The V gene's germline CDR1 is KGHSH and CDR2 LQKENI. V was pared by 5 bases and J by 4 bases, with 4 bases of the junction left unmatched. CDR3 nucleotides: TGTGCCAGCTCAACCGACAGGGCCTATGGCTACACCTTC. This sequence encodes CASSTDRAYGYTF.

V gene TRBV5-1 combines with J gene TRBJ2-2; 8 nucleotides align to TRBD1. Germline V gives CDR1 SGHRS, CDR2 YFSETQ. The V and J ends lost 4 bases and 1 base, in that order; junction bases with no gene match: 6. The CDR3 is 16 residues long. CDR3 bases: TGCGCCAGCAGCCCCAACGACAGGGGGAACACCGGGGAGCTGTTTTTT. Protein sequence: CASSPNDRGNTGELFF.

This chain links TRBV7-9 with TRBJ1-5; a weak D match, TRBD1 (5 bases). Germline V gene lookup returns CDR1 SEHNR and CDR2 FQNEAQ (reference sequence). The CDR3 runs to 15 residues. V was clipped by 5 bases and J by 0 bases, with 11 bases between them. CDR3 DNA sequence: TGTGCCAGCAGCCCGTCGGGGGATAGCAATCAGCCCCAGCATTTT. It yields the protein CASSPSGDSNQPQHF.

J is TRBJ2-7 and V is TRBV11-2, with D maybe TRBD1 (5 bases). Trimming took 5 bases from V and 5 from J, leaving 7 bases between them. Looked up from germline, CDR1 is SGHAT and CDR2 is FQNNGV. This CDR3 is 11 amino acids long. The CDR3 nucleotides are TGTGCCAGCAGCGGCAGGGACGAGCAGTACTTC. This translates into CASSGRDEQYF.

The V gene is TRBV5-1, the J gene TRBJ2-2, with TRBD1 matching 8 bases. V trimming: 0 bases; J trimming: 5 bases; junction bases outside the gene matches: 3. CDR1 is SGHRS and CDR2 is YFSETQ in the germline V gene. The CDR3 contains 15 residues. CDR3 residues: CASSLVQGVTGELFF. The CDR3 DNA reads TGCGCCAGCAGCTTGGTACAGGGGGTGACCGGGGAGCTGTTTTTT.

J is TRBJ1-6 and V is TRBV5-1; D unresolved. Germline values: CDR1 SGHRS, CDR2 YFSETQ. Trimming removed 1 base from V and 9 bases from J, with 8 bases in between. The CDR3 covers 13 residues. The CDR3 region has the DNA TGCGCCAGCAGCTTGTCTCCTACTTCACCCCTCCACTTT. This sequence encodes CASSLSPTSPLHF.

The gene calls are TRBV18 and TRBJ1-6; D unresolved. This CDR3 spans 12 amino acids. V was shortened by 0 bases and J by 6 bases, with 0 bases between the two germline ends. CDR1 and CDR2 from the germline V gene are KGHSH and LQKENI. The CDR3 is CASSPPNSPLHF. The CDR3 DNA is TGTGCCAGCTCACCACCTAATTCACCCCTCCACTTT.

V gene TRBV28 combines with J gene TRBJ1-1; TRBD1 matches 12 bases. Germline lookup yields CDR1 MDHEN and CDR2 SYDVKM. The CDR3 sequence is 16 residues long. Germline trimming cut 6 bases from V and 7 bases from J; bases unmatched to any gene: 12. CDR3 nucleotide sequence: TGTGCCAGCAGAATGGGCTCTGGGACAGGGGGCCTTGAAGCTTTCTTT. This codes for CASRMGSGTGGLEAFF.

The chain joins TRBV7-2 to TRBJ2-1; a possible D gene is TRBD1 (5 bases). The CDR3 loop spans 15 amino acids. With 5 bases removed from V and 0 bases from J, the gap between germline ends came to 11 bases. CDR1 and CDR2 from the germline V gene are SGHTA and FQGNSA. CDR3 nucleotide sequence: TGTGCCAGCAGCGACAGTAGTAACTCCTACAATGAGCAGTTCTTC. Translating gives CASSDSSNSYNEQFF.

The chain employs TRBV29-1 and TRBJ1-5, with D possibly matching TRBD1 (5 bases). V was trimmed by 6 bases and J by 4 bases, leaving 10 bases between them. Germline CDR1 and CDR2: SQVTM and ANQGSEA. This CDR3 contains 12 residues. CDR3 DNA sequence: TGCAGCGTCGGACACCTGAATCAGCCCCAGCATTTT. Translating it yields CSVGHLNQPQHF.

This rearrangement joins TRBV18 to TRBJ2-2, with 7 bases identical to TRBD2. The trim removed 0 bases at V and 7 bases at J, leaving 8 bases unmatched. This CDR3 spans 16 amino acids. Germline CDR1 reads KGHSH; CDR2 reads LQKENI. CDR3 sequence reads: CASSPPSGIRGGELFF. DNA for the CDR3: TGTGCCAGCTCACCACCGAGCGGGATTCGGGGCGGGGAGCTGTTTTTT. Full variable domain (outside the CDR3, taken from reference TRBV18 and TRBJ2-2): NAGVMQNPRHLVRRRGQEARLRCSPMKGHSHVYWYRQLPEEGLKFMVYLQKENIIDESGMPKERFSAEFPKEGPSILRIQQVVRGDSAAYFCASSPPSGIRGGELFFGEGSRLTVL.

This clone turned up a few times. The DNA of the CDR3 is TGTGCCAGCAGTTACTCAAGGTCAGGGGCCTCCTACGAGCAGTACTTC. Amino acid sequence: CASSYSRSGASYEQYF. V usage is TRBV6-5 and J usage is TRBJ2-7, with a tentative D call TRBD1 (6 bases). The V gene lost 0 bases and the J gene lost 0 bases, with 12 bases spanning the gap. CDR1 is MNHEY and CDR2 is SVGAGI in the germline V gene. This CDR3 spans 16 amino acids.

This rearrangement joins TRBV29-1 to TRBJ1-4, with D maybe TRBD1 (5 bases). Trimming took 4 bases from V and 7 from J, leaving 13 bases between them. CDR3 length equals 13 residues. Germline CDR1 is SQVTM and CDR2 is ANQGSEA. CDR3: CSVVGLRGEKLFF. The CDR3 bases are TGCAGCGTTGTGGGACTCCGCGGTGAAAAACTGTTTTTT.

The V gene is TRBV25-1, the J gene TRBJ2-5, with a weak D call TRBD1 (5 bases). Germline V CDR1 and CDR2: MGHDK, SYGVNS. V was cut by 6 bases and J by 1 base, with 9 bases left in between. The CDR3 loop spans 13 amino acids. This chain's CDR3 is CASRETAQETQYF. As DNA, the CDR3 is TGTGCCAGCAGAGAGACAGCCCAAGAGACCCAGTACTTC.

This rearrangement joins TRBV14 to TRBJ1-1, with 8 bases matching TRBD1. The CDR3 is made up of 15 amino acids. The V segment lost 4 bases and the J segment 0 bases; nucleotides outside the gene matches: 4. Germline values: CDR1 SGHDN, CDR2 FVKESK. CDR3 loop: CASSLRTGMNTEAFF. CDR3 DNA: TGTGCCAGCAGCCTTCGGACAGGGATGAACACTGAAGCTTTCTTT.

The rearrangement uses TRBV2 and TRBJ1-5; unclear D gene. The CDR3 runs to 13 residues. Trimming stripped 6 bases from V and 4 bases from J, with 10 bases between. The germline V gene encodes CDR1 SNHLY and CDR2 FYNNEI. The CDR3 coding sequence is TGTGCCAGCAGCTGGGCGGGTAATCAGCCCCAGCATTTT. Protein product: CASSWAGNQPQHF.

The V call is TRBV7-9, the J call TRBJ1-1; D is undetermined. Germline V gene sequence: CDR1 SEHNR, CDR2 FQNEAQ (reference sequence). V shed 5 bases and J shed 0 bases, with 7 bases lying between them. The CDR3 is made up of 13 amino acids. The CDR3 spells CASSQTVNTEAFF. In DNA form, the CDR3 reads TGTGCCAGCAGCCAAACAGTGAACACTGAAGCTTTCTTT.

The chain recombines TRBV19 with TRBJ1-5; D perhaps matches TRBD1 (6 bases). Between the trimmed V and J ends, which lost 6 bases and 1 base, there was a span of 10 bases. CDR3 length: 14 amino acids. The germline gives CDR1 LNHDA, CDR2 SQIVND (reference sequence). The CDR3 protein is CASREGGSNQPQHF. The DNA for the CDR3 is TGTGCCAGTAGGGAAGGGGGAAGCAATCAGCCCCAGCATTTT.

This clone was observed once. J is TRBJ2-7 and V is TRBV7-9, with D unclear. CDR1 SEHNR and CDR2 FQNEAQ come from the germline V gene (reference sequence). Trimming stripped 5 bases from V and 1 base from J, with 12 bases between. The CDR3 runs 14 residues. CDR3: CASSPRGPSYEQYV. In nucleotides, the CDR3 is TGTGCCAGCAGCCCTCGAGGACCTTCCTACGAGCAGTACGTC.

The chain couples TRBV29-1 to TRBJ1-1, with a possible D match to TRBD1 (5 bases). Germline-derived CDR1 and CDR2 are SQVTM and ANQGSEA. The V end lost 6 bases, the J end lost 7 bases, and 15 bases lay between the germline ends. This CDR3 contains 12 residues. CDR3 nucleotide sequence: TGCAGCGTCGCATTGACAGTTCGTGAAGCTTTCTTT. This gives the protein CSVALTVREAFF.

DNA for the CDR3: TGTGCCAGCAGCACCCGGACAGGGCCGGAGACCCAGTACTTC. The encoded protein is CASSTRTGPETQYF. The chain joins TRBV7-9 to TRBJ2-5; TRBD1 matches at 8 bases. CDR1 SEHNR and CDR2 FQNEAQ come from the germline V gene (reference sequence). The CDR3 covers 14 residues. V lost 5 bases, J lost 5 bases, and 7 bases stayed unmatched.

The genes are TRBV5-6 and TRBJ1-5; the match to TRBD1 covers 9 bases. The CDR3 consists of 15 residues. V gave up 2 bases and J gave up 7 bases; unmatched junction bases: 7. Germline values: CDR1 SGHDT, CDR2 YYEEEE. Here the CDR3 DNA reads TGTGCCAGCAGCTTTTGGGACAGGGTGGGCCAGCCCCAGCATTTT. Its protein product is CASSFWDRVGQPQHF.

The chain recombines TRBV6-8 with TRBJ1-4; D remains ambiguous. The CDR3 length is 12 residues. The germline gives CDR1 MNHGY, CDR2 SAAAGT. V lost 2 bases, J lost 5 bases, and 3 bases lay in between. The CDR3 is CASSYPNEKLFF. For the CDR3, the DNA is TGTGCCAGCAGTTACCCGAATGAAAAACTGTTTTTT.

This sequence joins TRBV5-6 and TRBJ2-2; 8 nucleotides agree with TRBD2. Germline V gene lookup returns CDR1 SGHDT and CDR2 YYEEEE. The CDR3 consists of 16 residues. V trimming: 5 bases; J trimming: 0 bases; junction bases outside the gene matches: 6. This CDR3 is CASRKTGGANTGELFF. CDR3 bases: TGTGCCAGCAGGAAAACGGGGGGGGCGAACACCGGGGAGCTGTTTTTT.